This is a list of T cell receptor beta chains from one sample in a study of cytomegalovirus exposure and HLA in healthy donors. Sequenced by immunoSEQ multiplex PCR; TCRdb stores in-frame clones only, minus some. The repertoire holds about 330,000 clones, with 70% to 90% as singletons. The sample consisted of PBMCs. The origin of the receptors is a woman between 18 and 29 years old in good health and CMV-seronegative. Both conserved end residues are part of each CDR3. A D gene is named only where the DNA matches it firmly. Expanded clones are given a class, and other clones once, few, many or no size at all.

cdr3_aa,cdr3_nt,j_call,v_call,d_call,clone_size
CASSQSGGISYEQYF,TGTGCCAGCAGCCAGTCCGGCGGGATCTCCTACGAGCAGTACTTC,TRBJ2-7,TRBV7-2,-,-
CASTKRGGLAEKLFF,TGTGCCAGCACCAAAAGGGGGGGTCTGGCTGAAAAACTGTTTTTT,TRBJ1-4,TRBV5-6,-,-
CASGLDRQGRTGTEAFF,TGTGCTAGTGGTTTGGACAGACAGGGGAGGACGGGCACTGAAGCTTTCTTT,TRBJ1-1,TRBV12-5,TRBD1,-
CASSLGGVGHEQFF,TGCGCCAGCAGCTTAGGGGGAGTGGGGCATGAGCAGTTCTTC,TRBJ2-1,TRBV5-1,-,-
CASSRQGAYGYTF,TGTGCCAGCAGTCGACAGGGGGCTTATGGCTACACCTTC,TRBJ1-2,TRBV6-5,TRBD1,-
CASSPRLASNEQYF,TGTGCCAGCAGCCCTAGACTAGCAAGCAACGAGCAGTACTTC,TRBJ2-7,TRBV13,TRBD2,-
CASSSPGLAGSLGGDTQYF,TGCGCCAGCAGCTCACCGGGACTAGCGGGATCGCTCGGGGGGGATACGCAGTATTTT,TRBJ2-3,TRBV5-1,TRBD2,-
CASSINFISTDTQYF,TGTGCCAGTAGTATCAACTTCATTAGCACAGATACGCAGTATTTT,TRBJ2-3,TRBV19,-,-
CASSQTSGGAADTQYF,TGTGCCAGCAGCCAGACTAGCGGAGGAGCCGCAGATACGCAGTATTTT,TRBJ2-3,TRBV11-1,TRBD2,once
CASSGGLAGELFF,TGTGCTAGCAGTGGGGGGTTAGCCGGGGAGCTGTTTTTT,TRBJ2-2,TRBV7-7,-,-
CATMTGADTQYF,TGTGCCACTATGACAGGGGCGGATACGCAGTATTTT,TRBJ2-3,TRBV19,TRBD1,-
CASSLSQSGGYTF,TGTGCCAGCAGTTTATCCCAATCGGGAGGCTACACCTTC,TRBJ1-2,TRBV28,-,-
CASSEGPGLAGGKNIQYF,TGTGCCAGCAGCGAAGGCCCGGGACTAGCGGGAGGAAAAAACATTCAGTACTTC,TRBJ2-4,TRBV25-1,TRBD2,-
CASSNIPGQGASVDEQFF,TGTGCCAGCAGTAACATACCGGGACAGGGGGCATCTGTCGATGAGCAGTTCTTC,TRBJ2-1,TRBV27,TRBD1,once
CASSPNSGFGLTQYF,TGTGCCAGCAGTCCAAATAGCGGCTTCGGGTTAACCCAGTACTTC,TRBJ2-5,TRBV27,-,-
CASSQEGDSNQPQHF,TGTGCCAGCAGCCAAGAAGGGGATAGCAATCAGCCCCAGCATTTT,TRBJ1-5,TRBV4-2,-,once
CASSPTPGTGPNEQFF,TGTGCCAGCAGTCCTACCCCCGGGACAGGGCCCAATGAGCAGTTCTTC,TRBJ2-1,TRBV25-1,TRBD1,once
CASFRQALSYEQYF,TGTGCCAGCTTCAGACAGGCCCTCTCCTACGAGCAGTACTTC,TRBJ2-7,TRBV2,-,-
CASSPQGFGYTF,TGTGCCAGCAGCCCACAGGGTTTTGGCTACACCTTC,TRBJ1-2,TRBV7-8,-,-
CASNLMGGSYEQYF,TGTGCCAGCAACCTTATGGGGGGATCCTACGAGCAGTACTTC,TRBJ2-7,TRBV28,-,-
CASSLGGSGYEQYF,TGTGCCAGCAGCTTGGGTGGTAGCGGCTACGAGCAGTACTTC,TRBJ2-7,TRBV5-6,-,-
CAISEIQENYGYTF,TGTGCCATCAGTGAGATACAGGAGAACTATGGCTACACCTTC,TRBJ1-2,TRBV10-3,-,-
CASRLVPGPTYEQYF,TGCGCCAGCAGGCTAGTCCCGGGTCCCACCTACGAGCAGTACTTC,TRBJ2-7,TRBV4-1,-,-
CASSLWEGRTGNEKLFF,TGTGCCAGCAGTTTATGGGAGGGGAGGACGGGTAATGAAAAACTGTTTTTT,TRBJ1-4,TRBV28,-,-
CASSRSLQGDYSNQPQHF,TGTGCCAGCAGCCGCAGTTTACAGGGGGACTATAGCAATCAGCCCCAGCATTTT,TRBJ1-5,TRBV7-8,TRBD1,-
CASSLGNLAGGLREQYF,TGTGCCAGCAGCTTAGGGAACCTAGCGGGAGGTTTGCGAGAGCAGTACTTC,TRBJ2-7,TRBV7-9,TRBD2,-
CASSVEGGSWYEQYF,TGTGCCAGCAGCGTAGAGGGAGGGAGTTGGTACGAGCAGTACTTC,TRBJ2-7,TRBV9,TRBD2,-
CASSLVQTYEQYF,TGTGCCAGCAGCTTGGTGCAGACATACGAGCAGTACTTC,TRBJ2-7,TRBV5-5,-,-
CASSYSGVKNNEQFF,TGTGCCAGCAGTTATTCCGGGGTAAAAAACAATGAGCAGTTCTTC,TRBJ2-1,TRBV6-6,-,-
CASSFGGTGELFF,TGTGCCAGCAGCTTCGGCGGGACCGGGGAGCTGTTTTTT,TRBJ2-2,TRBV11-3,-,-
CASTWGDRNNEQFF,TGTGCCAGCACCTGGGGGGACAGGAACAATGAGCAGTTCTTC,TRBJ2-1,TRBV6-5,TRBD1,-
CASSPGHRNQPQHF,TGTGCCAGCAGCCCGGGACATAGGAATCAGCCCCAGCATTTT,TRBJ1-5,TRBV4-2,-,-
CATSRAPPEQYF,TGTGCCACCAGCAGAGCCCCTCCCGAGCAGTACTTC,TRBJ2-7,TRBV15,-,-
CASSPSGGNQPQHF,TGTGCCAGCTCACCGAGCGGAGGCAATCAGCCCCAGCATTTT,TRBJ1-5,TRBV18,-,-
CASSEVKEEKLFF,TGTGCCAGCAGTGAAGTCAAGGAGGAAAAACTGTTTTTT,TRBJ1-4,TRBV6-1,-,-
CASSPRTSFQETQYF,TGTGCCAGCTCACCCCGGACTAGCTTTCAAGAGACCCAGTACTTC,TRBJ2-5,TRBV18,TRBD2,-
CASSKAGQGGGTDTQYF,TGTGCCAGCAGCAAAGCTGGACAGGGAGGTGGCACAGATACGCAGTATTTT,TRBJ2-3,TRBV21-1,-,-
CASRLGDIADTQYF,TGTGCCAGCAGACTGGGGGACATCGCAGATACGCAGTATTTT,TRBJ2-3,TRBV2,-,once
CASSERSVSGNTIYF,TGTGCCAGCAGTGAGCGGTCAGTCTCTGGAAACACCATATATTTT,TRBJ1-3,TRBV2,-,-
CASSAGPGGDTQYF,TGTGCCAGCAGCGCGGGCCCTGGGGGGGATACGCAGTATTTT,TRBJ2-3,TRBV9,-,-
CASSLVNIGGGSYEQYF,TGTGCCAGCAGCTTAGTAAACATCGGCGGGGGGTCCTACGAGCAGTACTTC,TRBJ2-7,TRBV7-2,TRBD2,-
CASSLGLAGLGSYNEQFF,TGTGCCAGCAGCTTGGGACTAGCAGGTCTTGGTTCCTACAATGAGCAGTTCTTC,TRBJ2-1,TRBV5-4,TRBD2,-
CATGPYGRAGEQFF,TGTGCCACTGGGCCCTACGGGAGGGCTGGTGAGCAGTTCTTC,TRBJ2-1,TRBV6-5,TRBD2,-
CATSRDSRGGIHEQYF,TGTGCCACCAGCAGAGATAGTAGAGGGGGCATCCACGAGCAGTACTTC,TRBJ2-7,TRBV15,TRBD1,-
CASRLAGGWEQFF,TGTGCCAGCAGACTAGCGGGAGGCTGGGAGCAGTTCTTC,TRBJ2-1,TRBV2,TRBD2,-
CASSPRQVTSDTQYF,TGTGCCAGCAGCCCACGACAGGTTACCTCAGATACGCAGTATTTT,TRBJ2-3,TRBV7-6,-,-
CASSESPGQAPYEQYF,TGTGCCAGCAGTGAATCCCCGGGACAGGCCCCGTACGAGCAGTACTTC,TRBJ2-7,TRBV25-1,TRBD1,-
CATSRAGRLAKNIQYF,TGTGCCACCAGCAGGGCGGGACGGCTAGCCAAAAACATTCAGTACTTC,TRBJ2-4,TRBV15,-,-
CASSGRLAGVTGANVLTF,TGTGCCAGCAGCGGACGACTAGCGGGAGTTACTGGGGCCAACGTCCTGACTTTC,TRBJ2-6,TRBV11-2,TRBD2,-